A single sample is the source of the 23 T cell receptor beta chains below, sequenced in a study of technical replicates of blood from a few donors (dated by TCRdb to 2016 to 2017). Libraries were prepared through the immunoSEQ multiplex PCR assay. The table was pulled from immuneACCESS by TCRdb, which kept in-frame rearrangements only. Such tables lose some clones; where checked, under half of the loss comes from unresolved V genes, and the rest has no known cause. Present in this sample are about 66,000 clones, 88% of which were seen just once. Of the sample, just over 4.5% is held by the ten largest clones. Material: PBMCs. Source of these receptors: a human donor in good health. Some clones in this sample may be carry-over from other donors' samples.

This clone is a singleton in its sample. The chain employs TRBV4-3 and TRBJ2-7; 7 bases align to TRBD1. J lost 2 bases, V lost 1 base, and 5 bases had no gene match. From germline, CDR1 is LGHNA and CDR2 YSLEER. The CDR3 length is 15 residues. The CDR3: CASSQASQGAYEQYF. The CDR3, as DNA: TGCGCCAGCAGCCAAGCATCGCAGGGGGCCTACGAGCAGTACTTC.

The rearrangement joins TRBV7-2 to TRBJ2-1; 8 nucleotides line up with TRBD2. V trimming: 5 bases; J trimming: 5 bases; junction bases outside the gene matches: 8. This CDR3 region has 15 residues. CDR1 SGHTA and CDR2 FQGNSA come from the germline V gene. For the CDR3, the DNA is TGTGCCAGCAGCACCGGCCCAGCGGGGGACAATGAGCAGTTCTTC. It codes for CASSTGPAGDNEQFF.

The rearrangement links TRBV7-9 to TRBJ2-1, with 8 bases fitting TRBD1. Germline lookup yields CDR1 SEHNR and CDR2 FQNEAQ (reference sequence). The V and J ends lost 5 bases and 7 bases, in that order; junction bases with no gene match: 10. This CDR3 has 15 residues. The DNA for the CDR3 is TGTGCCAGCAGCGCCGCCCAGGGGGCCATAAATGAGCAGTTCTTC. Translation gives CASSAAQGAINEQFF.

The chain couples TRBV18 to TRBJ1-5; TRBD1 agrees at 10 bases. The CDR3 runs 19 residues. CDR1 is KGHSH and CDR2 is LQKENI in the germline V gene. Trimming took 1 base from V and 7 from J; bases not matched to a gene: 16. The CDR3 here is CASSPQHLGGRQGAQPQHF. As DNA, the CDR3 is TGTGCCAGCTCACCACAGCACTTAGGGGGTCGACAGGGGGCACAGCCCCAGCATTTT.

The rearrangement joins TRBV9 to TRBJ2-5, with D possibly TRBD1 on 6 matching bases. The CDR3 runs to 13 residues. Germline CDR1 is SGDLS and CDR2 is YYNGEE. The V end lost 4 bases, the J end lost 2 bases, and 9 bases lay between the germline ends. The CDR3 DNA sequence: TGTGCCAGCAGCCAAGGACAGCAAGAGACCCAGTACTTC. Residues: CASSQGQQETQYF.

This chain connects TRBV6-5 to TRBJ2-1; D may be TRBD1 (6 bases). V was pared by 6 bases and J by 4 bases, with 13 bases between. Germline V gene sequence: CDR1 MNHEY, CDR2 SVGAGI. The CDR3 totals 14 residues. This CDR3 reads CASRGGRPYNEQFF. The CDR3 DNA sequence: TGTGCCAGCAGAGGGGGACGGCCGTACAATGAGCAGTTCTTC.

This clone was counted a few times. In nucleotides, the CDR3 is TGTGCCAGCAGCTCGAAACAACTAGCGGGAGCCTCCTCCTACGAGCAGTACTTC. Protein product: CASSSKQLAGASSYEQYF. The V gene is TRBV5-4, the J gene TRBJ2-7, with 11 bases identical to TRBD2. Germline V CDR1 and CDR2: SGHNT, YYREEE (reference sequence). V was pared by 3 bases and J by 0 bases, with 11 bases of the junction left unmatched. The CDR3 sequence is 18 residues long.

The chain joins TRBV6-4 to TRBJ1-5; maybe TRBD1 (5 bases). Deletions cut 8 bases from V and 0 bases from J, with 20 bases between. Germline V CDR1 and CDR2: MRHNA, SNTAGT. The CDR3 length is 17 residues. In DNA, the CDR3 is TGTGCCAGCGGTACTAAGCCAGGGATTTATAGCAATCAGCCCCAGCATTTT. It translates to CASGTKPGIYSNQPQHF.

The gene calls are TRBV4-1 and TRBJ2-2; 12 positions agree with TRBD2. Germline V gene lookup returns CDR1 MGHRA and CDR2 YSYEKL. This CDR3 has 18 amino acids. Trimming at V came to 4 bases and at J to 3 bases, leaving 9 bases not matched to a gene. As DNA, the CDR3 is TGCGCCAGCAGCCGCTGGACTAGCGGGGAATCGGACACCGGGGAGCTGTTTTTT. This sequence encodes CASSRWTSGESDTGELFF.

V usage is TRBV13 and J usage is TRBJ1-2; D might be TRBD1 (6 bases). The CDR3 loop spans 14 amino acids. V shed 5 bases and J shed 2 bases, with 12 bases lying between them. From germline, CDR1 is PRHDT and CDR2 FYEKMQ (reference sequence). The CDR3 DNA reads TGTGCCAGCAGCCAGGGGACGGGGAACTATGGCTACACCTTC. As protein: CASSQGTGNYGYTF.

The sample holds a few counts of this clone. The rearrangement uses TRBV7-2 and TRBJ1-6, with 7 bases that match TRBD1. The CDR3 consists of 14 residues. J lost 5 bases, V lost 5 bases, and 3 bases had no gene match. Germline V CDR1 and CDR2: SGHTA, FQGNSA. CDR3 nucleotides: TGTGCCAGCAGCGCGACAGGGAATAATTCACCCCTCCACTTT. This translates into CASSATGNNSPLHF.

The chain employs TRBV7-9 and TRBJ2-3; TRBD1 is a possible D gene (6 bases). Germline CDR1 reads SEHNR; CDR2 reads FQNEAQ (reference sequence). With 1 base removed from V and 6 bases from J, the gap between germline ends came to 11 bases. The CDR3 extends over 14 amino acids. In nucleotides, the CDR3 is TGTGCCAGCAGCTTAGTGTGGGGGCGGGATACGCAGTATTTT. This codes for CASSLVWGRDTQYF. The whole variable domain, remainder taken from reference TRBV7-9 and TRBJ2-3, is DTGVSQNPRHKITKRGQNVTFRCDPISEHNRLYWYRQTLGQGPEFLTYFQNEAQLEKSRLLSDRFSAERPKGSFSTLEIQRTEQGDSAMYLCASSLVWGRDTQYFGPGTRLTVL.

In its sample, this clone was seen a few times. The V and J genes are TRBV7-9 and TRBJ2-7; the D is unclear. V was pared by 2 bases and J by 4 bases, with 12 bases between. There are 14 residues in the CDR3. Germline-derived CDR1 and CDR2 are SEHNR and FQNEAQ (reference sequence). The CDR3 DNA reads TGTGCCAGCAGCTTACAGGTTTCCCCTTACGAGCAGTACTTC. It codes for CASSLQVSPYEQYF.

The CDR3 DNA sequence: TGTGCCAGCAGCGAAATAGCGGGAGACACCGGGGAGCTGTTTTTT. It encodes CASSEIAGDTGELFF. The genes are TRBV9 and TRBJ2-2; 9 bases map to TRBD2. Trimming cost V 3 bases and J 3 bases; bases outside gene matches: 3. The germline V gene encodes CDR1 SGDLS and CDR2 YYNGEE. The CDR3 is 15 amino acids.

The chain joins TRBV7-2 to TRBJ2-7; 9 positions agree with TRBD1. Germline CDR1 and CDR2: SGHTA and FQGNSA. The CDR3 contains 14 residues. Losses at the gene ends were 5 bases for V and 4 bases for J; bases not matched to a gene: 6. CDR3 bases: TGTGCCAGCAGCATGGGACAGGGAGGGTACGAGCAGTACTTC. Translation: CASSMGQGGYEQYF. Supplemented by reference TRBV7-2 and TRBJ2-7, the full variable domain reads GAGVSQSPSNKVTEKGKDVELRCDPISGHTALYWYRQSLGQGLEFLIYFQGNSAPDKSGLPSDRFSAERTGGSVSTLTIQRTQQEDSAVYLCASSMGQGGYEQYFGPGTRLTVT.

The rearrangement uses TRBV4-1 and TRBJ1-5, with D possibly being TRBD1 (6 bases). Germline-derived CDR1 and CDR2 are MGHRA and YSYEKL. V gave up 4 bases and J gave up 2 bases, with 21 bases separating them. There are 18 residues in the CDR3. The CDR3 DNA follows: TGCGCCAGCAGCCCCATCGGGACAACCCGTATAGGCAATCAGCCCCAGCATTTT. It encodes CASSPIGTTRIGNQPQHF.

This clone was seen just once. The chain recombines TRBV5-6 with TRBJ1-3, with 7 bases that match TRBD1. The CDR3 length is 15 residues. The ends lost 2 bases at V and 4 bases at J; junction bases unmatched: 6. From germline, CDR1 is SGHDT and CDR2 YYEEEE. The CDR3 reads CASSLVRGSGNTIYF. CDR3 DNA: TGTGCCAGCAGCTTAGTCAGGGGGTCCGGAAACACCATATATTTT.

The chain recombines TRBV5-4 with TRBJ2-3; 12 positions agree with TRBD2. The CDR3 spans 16 residues. V gave up 3 bases and J gave up 1 base; unmatched junction bases: 3. CDR1 is SGHNT, CDR2 YYREEE, per germline (reference sequence). CDR3 DNA sequence: TGTGCCAGCAGCTCCCGACTAGCGGGAGGCACAGATACGCAGTATTTT. Translated: CASSSRLAGGTDTQYF.

The chain is built from TRBV7-6 and TRBJ2-7, with D possibly being TRBD1 (6 bases). The ends were cut back, 3 bases at V and 3 bases at J, with 9 bases in the middle. There are 13 residues in the CDR3. Germline V gene data show CDR1 as SGHVS and CDR2 as FNYEAQ. The CDR3 nucleotides are TGTGCCAGCAGCTTGGGACACGGCTACGAGCAGTACTTC. It translates to CASSLGHGYEQYF.

The chain carries TRBV5-4 and TRBJ2-2, with D tentatively TRBD2 (7 bases). CDR1 is SGHNT, CDR2 YYREEE, per germline (reference sequence). Trimming removed 4 bases from V and 4 bases from J, with 14 bases in between. The length of the CDR3 is 15 residues. The DNA for the CDR3 is TGTGCCAGCAGCGTTGCGGGGGCGGGCACCGGGGAGCTGTTTTTT. This sequence encodes CASSVAGAGTGELFF.

V gene TRBV10-2 combines with J gene TRBJ2-7, with D perhaps matching TRBD2 (6 bases). CDR3 length equals 17 residues. Germline V gene data show CDR1 as WSHSY and CDR2 as SAAADI. Trimming took off 0 bases at V and 2 bases at J, with 17 bases between the two ends. CDR3: CASSESKLAGPTYEQYF. The CDR3 region has the DNA TGCGCCAGCAGTGAGTCGAAACTAGCTGGGCCCACCTACGAGCAGTACTTC.

This sequence joins TRBV9 and TRBJ2-2; D gene unclear. Germline loops: CDR1 SGDLS, CDR2 YYNGEE. Trimming removed 1 base from V and 0 bases from J, with 13 bases in between. This CDR3 is built from 17 residues. DNA for the CDR3: TGTGCCAGCAGCGTAACTAAGTCAAAATCGAACACCGGGGAGCTGTTTTTT. Amino acid sequence: CASSVTKSKSNTGELFF.

The V call is TRBV29-1, the J call TRBJ2-7; a weak D match, TRBD2 (5 bases). Germline V CDR1 and CDR2: SQVTM, ANQGSEA. The CDR3 is 13 amino acids. Trimming removed 6 bases at V and 6 bases at J, with 18 bases between. The CDR3 DNA follows: TGCAGCGTCGAGGGTTATTTGCTCGGCGAGCAGTACTTC. Its translation is CSVEGYLLGEQYF.